Below are 30 T cell receptor beta chains sequenced from a single sample in a study of blood T cell repertoires in COVID-19. Assay used: immunoSEQ multiplex PCR; TCRdb lists only in-frame clones, some missing. The table lists around 72,000 clones, nearly 90% of them singletons, with roughly 29% in the top ten. Material for sequencing was peripheral blood. The receptors originated from a man aged 45-65 years with acute or convalescent COVID-19.

The genes are TRBV27 and TRBJ2-7; TRBD1 aligns across 9 bases. The CDR3 is 16 residues long. Per the germline V gene, CDR1 is MNHEY and CDR2 is SMNVEV (reference sequence). After removal of 5 bases from V and 3 bases from J, the junction contained 11 bases not matched to a gene. The CDR3 nucleotides are TGTGCCAGCAGTAAGGGGCCGGGACAGGGAGTCTACGAGCAGTACTTC. Protein sequence: CASSKGPGQGVYEQYF.

DNA for the CDR3: TGTGCCAGCAGCACCTACCGGGGCAGGGGAAACTATGGCTACACCTTC. Translating it yields CASSTYRGRGNYGYTF. The chain couples TRBV11-2 to TRBJ1-2, with D possibly matching TRBD1 (6 bases). Per germline, CDR1 SGHAT and CDR2 FQNNGV. The CDR3 is 16 residues long. Trimming took off 5 bases at V and 2 bases at J, with 18 bases between the two ends.

This clone was picked up one time. The chain has TRBV2 and TRBJ2-1; TRBD1 aligns across 7 bases. This CDR3 has 14 amino acids. V shed 8 bases, J shed 3 bases, and the junction held 7 bases outside the gene matches. Germline values: CDR1 SNHLY, CDR2 FYNNEI. As DNA, the CDR3 is TGTGCCAGCTATCAGACAGGGTTCTACAATGAGCAGTTCTTC. This sequence encodes CASYQTGFYNEQFF.

In its sample, this clone was seen a few times. CDR3: CASSARDSRTYNEQFF. CDR3 DNA: TGTGCCAGCAGTGCTAGGGACAGCCGGACTTACAATGAGCAGTTCTTC. V usage is TRBV6-1 and J usage is TRBJ2-1; 7 bases match TRBD1. Germline V lookup: CDR1 MNHNS, CDR2 SASEGT. The ends lost 4 bases at V and 4 bases at J; junction bases unmatched: 10. The CDR3 contains 16 residues.

The chain recombines TRBV18 with TRBJ2-1; TRBD1 is a possible D gene (5 bases). Trimming cost V 6 bases and J 7 bases, with 13 bases left between them. There are 13 residues in the CDR3. CDR1 is KGHSH, CDR2 LQKENI, per germline. This chain's CDR3 is CASSLQQENEQFF. The CDR3 DNA is TGTGCCAGCTCCCTTCAACAGGAAAATGAGCAGTTCTTC. Combining the CDR3 with reference TRBV18 and TRBJ2-1 gives the whole variable domain NAGVMQNPRHLVRRRGQEARLRCSPMKGHSHVYWYRQLPEEGLKFMVYLQKENIIDESGMPKERFSAEFPKEGPSILRIQQVVRGDSAAYFCASSLQQENEQFFGPGTRLTVL.

The chain carries TRBV27 and TRBJ1-1; TRBD1 matches 8 bases. With 6 bases clipped from V and 4 bases from J, the junction kept 7 bases outside the gene matches. Germline lookup yields CDR1 MNHEY and CDR2 SMNVEV (reference sequence). The CDR3 extends over 14 amino acids. CDR3 in DNA: TGTGCCAGCAGAGAGCAGGGGGCGAGCACTGAAGCTTTCTTT. Its protein is CASREQGASTEAFF.

This chain joins TRBV10-3 and TRBJ1-2; D perhaps matches TRBD1 (5 bases). Germline-derived CDR1 and CDR2 are ENHRY and SYGVKD. The CDR3 runs to 15 residues. The germline V and J ends were trimmed by 4 bases and 5 bases, with 17 bases remaining between them. Here the CDR3 DNA reads TGTGCCATCAGTGGGCAAGCAGGTCAGGGATATGGCTACACCTTC. Residues: CAISGQAGQGYGYTF.

CDR3 protein: CASSQEVGGAPQHF. The CDR3 bases are TGTGCCAGCAGCCAAGAGGTTGGAGGGGCTCCCCAGCATTTT. The chain links TRBV3-1 (or the pseudogene TRBV3-2) to TRBJ1-5; D is possibly TRBD1 (5 bases). Germline V gene lookup returns CDR1 LGHDT and CDR2 YNNKEL (reference sequence). Deletions cut 0 bases from V and 10 bases from J, with 13 bases between. This CDR3 region has 14 residues.

This sequence joins TRBV7-2 and TRBJ1-5, with 8 bases identical to TRBD1. The V and J ends lost 5 bases and 7 bases, in that order; junction bases with no gene match: 7. The CDR3 is 14 amino acids. CDR1 is SGHTA, CDR2 FQGNSA, per germline. In DNA, the CDR3 is TGTGCCAGCAGCCTGACAGGGGTGGACCAGCCCCAGCATTTT. Translation: CASSLTGVDQPQHF.

V usage is TRBV7-6 and J usage is TRBJ2-1; 14 bases are shared with TRBD2. The J segment lost 3 bases and the V segment lost 5 bases, leaving 9 bases of the junction unmatched. This CDR3 has 18 residues. The V gene's germline CDR1 is SGHVS and CDR2 FNYEAQ. The CDR3 region is CASSPRLAGGPDYNEQFF. Here the CDR3 DNA reads TGTGCCAGCAGCCCTCGACTAGCGGGGGGGCCTGACTACAATGAGCAGTTCTTC.

This clone came up once. The chain has TRBV27 and TRBJ1-5; D may be TRBD1 (6 bases). The germline CDR1 and CDR2 sequences are MNHEY and SMNVEV (reference sequence). This CDR3 has 14 amino acids. V was shortened by 5 bases and J by 7 bases, with 15 bases between the two germline ends. The CDR3 protein is CASSHTGSDQPQHF. For the CDR3, the DNA is TGTGCCAGCAGTCATACAGGGAGTGACCAGCCCCAGCATTTT.

V gene TRBV9 combines with J gene TRBJ1-3, with D uncertain. Between the trimmed V and J ends, which lost 4 bases and 3 bases, there was a span of 5 bases. The CDR3 spans 12 residues. The V gene's germline CDR1 is SGDLS and CDR2 YYNGEE. The CDR3 protein is CASSTNGNTIYF. Written as DNA, the CDR3 is TGTGCCAGCAGCACTAATGGAAACACCATATATTTT.

This clone was seen once. The rearrangement links TRBV5-1 to TRBJ1-1; D uncertain. Trimming removed 0 bases from V and 2 bases from J, with 8 bases in between. The length of the CDR3 is 14 residues. Germline lookup yields CDR1 SGHRS and CDR2 YFSETQ. The CDR3 spells CASSLAGSNTEAFF. In nucleotides, the CDR3 is TGCGCCAGCAGCTTGGCGGGATCAAACACTGAAGCTTTCTTT.

The V gene is TRBV24-1, the J gene TRBJ2-2; no clear D gene. The CDR3 is 14 amino acids. Per the germline V gene, CDR1 is KGHDR and CDR2 is SFDVKD. Trimming cost V 1 base and J 3 bases, with 5 bases left between them. The CDR3 bases are TGTGCCACCAGTGATTTCCGGGACACCGGGGAGCTGTTTTTT. It specifies CATSDFRDTGELFF.

This chain links TRBV19 with TRBJ1-1; 7 bases fit TRBD1. Losses at the gene ends were 0 bases for V and 4 bases for J; bases not matched to a gene: 5. Germline loops: CDR1 LNHDA, CDR2 SQIVND (reference sequence). This CDR3 comprises 15 residues. The CDR3 bases are TGTGCCAGTAGTATAGACTTACAGGGGTTCACTGAAGCTTTCTTT. Translation: CASSIDLQGFTEAFF. Full variable domain (remainder filled in from reference TRBV19 and TRBJ1-1): DGGITQSPKYLFRKEGQNVTLSCEQNLNHDAMYWYRQDPGQGLRLIYYSQIVNDFQKGDIAEGYSVSREKKESFPLTVTSAQKNPTAFYLCASSIDLQGFTEAFFGQGTRLTVV.

The rearrangement links TRBV6-2 or TRBV6-3 to TRBJ1-5; D not certain. The V and J ends lost 6 bases and 7 bases respectively, with 13 bases between them. CDR1 is MNHEY and CDR2 is SVGEGT in the germline V gene. The CDR3 has 13 amino acids. The CDR3 spells CASSPVGEQPQHF. The CDR3 DNA sequence: TGTGCCAGCAGCCCGGTTGGGGAGCAGCCCCAGCATTTT.

This clone appeared a single time. This sequence joins TRBV18 and TRBJ1-4, with D perhaps matching TRBD1 (5 bases). Germline V CDR1 and CDR2: KGHSH, LQKENI. Deletions cut 5 bases from V and 5 bases from J, with 15 bases between. This CDR3 is 15 amino acids long. CDR3 bases: TGTGCCAGCTCAAGCCGGACACACAACAATGAAAAACTGTTTTTT. Translating gives CASSSRTHNNEKLFF. Based on the CDR3 plus reference TRBV18 and TRBJ1-4, the full variable domain is NAGVMQNPRHLVRRRGQEARLRCSPMKGHSHVYWYRQLPEEGLKFMVYLQKENIIDESGMPKERFSAEFPKEGPSILRIQQVVRGDSAAYFCASSSRTHNNEKLFFGSGTQLSVL.

The chain uses TRBV29-1 and TRBJ2-7; D is undetermined. V gave up 0 bases and J gave up 3 bases, with 12 bases separating them. Germline CDR1 SQVTM, CDR2 ANQGSEA. This CDR3 region has 14 residues. The chain's CDR3 is CSVEDQNTNYEQYF. The CDR3 DNA is TGCAGCGTTGAAGATCAAAACACCAACTACGAGCAGTACTTC.

The rearrangement joins TRBV11-3 to TRBJ2-1; TRBD1 matches at 7 bases. CDR1 is SGHNT and CDR2 is YENEEA in the germline V gene. Germline trimming cut 5 bases from V and 6 bases from J; bases unmatched to any gene: 7. The CDR3 has 14 residues. The CDR3 region is CASSQGDPPNEQFF. The CDR3 DNA sequence: TGTGCCAGCAGCCAGGGGGACCCCCCCAATGAGCAGTTCTTC.

The rearrangement joins TRBV18 to TRBJ2-5; TRBD1 is a possible D gene (5 bases). V dropped 0 bases and J dropped 5 bases, with 16 bases sitting between them. Germline V gene lookup returns CDR1 KGHSH and CDR2 LQKENI. The CDR3 contains 16 residues. The CDR3 reads CASSPPTGPPGETQYF. CDR3 DNA sequence: TGTGCCAGCTCACCACCGACTGGGCCCCCAGGGGAGACCCAGTACTTC.

The chain carries TRBV27 and TRBJ2-3; 7 bases match TRBD1. CDR1 and CDR2 (germline): MNHEY, SMNVEV (reference sequence). V lost 2 bases to trimming and J lost 6 bases; unmatched junction nucleotides: 5. This CDR3 region has 14 residues. The CDR3 is CASSLDRDEDTQYF. The CDR3 region has the DNA TGTGCCAGCAGTTTAGACAGGGACGAGGATACGCAGTATTTT.

The chain carries TRBV7-8 and TRBJ1-5; D is perhaps TRBD1 (6 bases). This CDR3 comprises 15 residues. Per germline, CDR1 SGHVS and CDR2 FQNEAQ. Trimming left V 1 base short and J 3 bases short, with 10 bases between. CDR3 loop: CASSLGRGSNQPQHF. CDR3 in DNA: TGTGCCAGCAGCTTAGGCAGGGGCTCCAATCAGCCCCAGCATTTT.

The chain recombines TRBV18 with TRBJ1-1; D remains unclear. The CDR3 sequence is 17 residues long. The germline V gene has CDR1 KGHSH and CDR2 LQKENI. Trimming cost V 2 bases and J 1 base, with 17 bases left between them. The CDR3 bases are TGTGCCAGCTCACCAAGTCCAGAGGTCTGGAGGAACACTGAAGCTTTCTTT. Its translation is CASSPSPEVWRNTEAFF.

The chain recombines TRBV11-2 with TRBJ1-2; perhaps TRBD1 as D (5 bases). V was trimmed by 5 bases and J by 4 bases, leaving 14 bases between them. The germline V gene encodes CDR1 SGHAT and CDR2 FQNNGV. CDR3 size: 14 residues. The CDR3 reads CASSRMTDLYGYTF. DNA of the CDR3: TGTGCCAGCAGCCGGATGACAGACCTCTATGGCTACACCTTC.

The chain combines TRBV7-9 with TRBJ2-7; D call uncertain. Germline V lookup: CDR1 SEHNR, CDR2 FQNEAQ (reference sequence). This CDR3 region has 12 residues. V was cut by 6 bases and J by 4 bases, with 10 bases left in between. The CDR3: CASRQDGYEQYF. CDR3 DNA: TGTGCCAGCAGACAAGACGGGTACGAGCAGTACTTC.

The rearrangement links TRBV27 to TRBJ1-1, with 10 bases identical to TRBD1. CDR1 is MNHEY and CDR2 is SMNVEV in the germline V gene (reference sequence). The J segment lost 5 bases and the V segment lost 5 bases, leaving 5 bases of the junction unmatched. The CDR3 loop spans 14 amino acids. The CDR3 reads CASSRGQGRTEAFF. The CDR3 DNA follows: TGTGCCAGCAGTAGGGGACAGGGGAGGACTGAAGCTTTCTTT.

V usage is TRBV4-1 and J usage is TRBJ2-1; the match to TRBD1 covers 8 bases. V was pared by 7 bases and J by 4 bases, with 9 bases of the junction left unmatched. CDR1 MGHRA and CDR2 YSYEKL come from the germline V gene. The CDR3 sequence is 15 residues long. CDR3 coding DNA: TGCGCCAGCACCTCCCAGGGGGCAGAGTACAATGAGCAGTTCTTC. This codes for CASTSQGAEYNEQFF.

The V and J genes are TRBV5-5 and TRBJ1-1; TRBD1 aligns across 8 bases. CDR1 and CDR2 from the germline V gene are SGHKS and YYEKEE (reference sequence). The V and J ends lost 4 bases and 0 bases, in that order; junction bases with no gene match: 2. This CDR3 contains 14 residues. The CDR3: CASSTDRVNTEAFF. The CDR3 DNA is TGTGCCAGCAGCACGGACAGGGTGAACACTGAAGCTTTCTTT.

The V and J genes are TRBV6-5 and TRBJ1-6; D ambiguous. V was clipped by 5 bases and J by 5 bases, with 7 bases between them. The CDR3 runs to 13 residues. Germline CDR1 reads MNHEY; CDR2 reads SVGAGI. The CDR3 DNA is TGTGCCAGCAGTCCCGGGAATAATTCACCCCTCCACTTT. The encoded protein is CASSPGNNSPLHF.

J is TRBJ2-7 and V is TRBV10-3; D is undetermined. Between the trimmed V and J ends, which lost 0 bases and 2 bases, there was a span of 8 bases. Per the germline V gene, CDR1 is ENHRY and CDR2 is SYGVKD. The CDR3 is 14 amino acids. The CDR3 sequence: CAISESRVTYEQYF. As DNA, the CDR3 is TGTGCCATCAGTGAGTCTCGGGTTACCTACGAGCAGTACTTC.